The 4 T cell receptor beta chains below come from one sample, sequenced in a study of CD8+CD57+ T cells in acquired aplastic anemia. Patients chosen for sequencing had shown CD8+CD57+ cell expansion by flow cytometry. Genomic DNA, serving as template, underwent TCR beta VDJ and CDR3 profiling. TCRdb fed the reads into MiXCR, producing one record per CDR3 protein. Among approximately 250,000 distinct CDR3 sequences, roughly 82% were seen once, and the ten largest hold approximately 40%. The sequenced sample was sorted CD4+, CD8+, or CD8+CD57+ T cells (not recorded which) from PBMCs. These receptors were collected from a human donor with aplastic anemia.

As to this clonotype: The germline gene is not matched at one end of the junction; a read error may be the cause. The chain joins TRBV9 to TRBJ1-6; the D is unclear. The germline CDR1 and CDR2 sequences are SGDLS and YYNGEE. There are 14 residues in the CDR3. In nucleotides, the CDR3 is TGTGCCAGCAGCTTGAGTTCCTGTAGGCCACCCCCCCACTTT. Translated: CASSLSSCRPPPHF.

The chain has TRBV7-9 and TRBJ2-3, with D possibly matching TRBD2 (6 bases). Trimming shortened V by 4 bases and J by 6 bases, and 20 bases separated the two germline ends. The germline V gene has CDR1 SEHNR and CDR2 FQNEAQ (reference sequence). The CDR3 contains 16 residues. The CDR3 nucleotides are TGTGCCAGCAGCTCCGGGAGAGGGGATCACAATGATACGCAGTATTTT. Translating it yields CASSSGRGDHNDTQYF.

On this clonotype: As the CDR3 is not closed by the conserved phenylalanine or tryptophan, this likely results from a read error. No DNA is shown, since the ends of the CDR3 on it are uncertain; the CDR3 is the one TCRdb lists. The J gene is TRBJ2-7, the V gene TRBV24-1. CDR1 and CDR2 from the germline V gene are KGHDR and SFDVKD. The CDR3 extends over 15 residues, inclusive of both ends. This CDR3 reads CATSDQTRGFGELSI.

The chain recombines TRBV14 with TRBJ1-2, with TRBD1 matching 9 bases. The junction had 4 bases not matched to a gene; V was cut back by 1 base and J by 1 base. The CDR3 consists of 16 residues. Germline V CDR1 and CDR2: SGHDN, FVKESK. The CDR3 region is CASSQVGTGRNYGYTF. The DNA of the CDR3 is TGTGCCAGCAGCCAAGTCGGGACAGGGCGTAACTATGGCTACACCTTC.